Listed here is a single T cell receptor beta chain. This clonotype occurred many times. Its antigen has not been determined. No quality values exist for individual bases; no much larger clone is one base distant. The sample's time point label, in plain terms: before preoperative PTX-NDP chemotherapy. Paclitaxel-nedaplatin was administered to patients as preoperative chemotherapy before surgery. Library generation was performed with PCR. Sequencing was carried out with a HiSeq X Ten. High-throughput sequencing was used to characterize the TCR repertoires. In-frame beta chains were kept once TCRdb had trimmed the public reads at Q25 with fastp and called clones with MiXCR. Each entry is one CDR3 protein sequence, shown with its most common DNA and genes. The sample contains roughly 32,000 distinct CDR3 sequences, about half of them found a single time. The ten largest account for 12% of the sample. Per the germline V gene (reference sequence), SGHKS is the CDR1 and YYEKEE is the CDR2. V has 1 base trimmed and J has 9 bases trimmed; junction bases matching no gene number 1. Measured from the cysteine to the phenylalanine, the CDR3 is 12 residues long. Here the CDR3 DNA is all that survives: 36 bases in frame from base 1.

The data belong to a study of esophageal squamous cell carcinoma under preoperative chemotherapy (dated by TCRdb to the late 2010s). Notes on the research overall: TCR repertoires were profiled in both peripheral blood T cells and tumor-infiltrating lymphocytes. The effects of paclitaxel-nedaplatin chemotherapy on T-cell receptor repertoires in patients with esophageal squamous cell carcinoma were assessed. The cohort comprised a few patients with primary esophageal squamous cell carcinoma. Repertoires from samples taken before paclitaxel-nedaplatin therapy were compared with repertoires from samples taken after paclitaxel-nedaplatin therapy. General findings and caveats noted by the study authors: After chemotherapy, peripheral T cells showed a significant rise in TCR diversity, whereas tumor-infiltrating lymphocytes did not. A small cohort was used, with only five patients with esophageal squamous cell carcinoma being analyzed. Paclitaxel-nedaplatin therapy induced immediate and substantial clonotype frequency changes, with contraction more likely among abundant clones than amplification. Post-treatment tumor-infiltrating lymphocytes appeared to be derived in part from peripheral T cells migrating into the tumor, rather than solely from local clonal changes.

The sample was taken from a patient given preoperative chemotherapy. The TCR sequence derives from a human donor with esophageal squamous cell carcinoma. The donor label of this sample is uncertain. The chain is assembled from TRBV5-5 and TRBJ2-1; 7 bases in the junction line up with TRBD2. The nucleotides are TGTGCCAGCAGCTTGACGGGAGGTGAGCAGTTCTTC. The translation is CASSLTGGEQFF.